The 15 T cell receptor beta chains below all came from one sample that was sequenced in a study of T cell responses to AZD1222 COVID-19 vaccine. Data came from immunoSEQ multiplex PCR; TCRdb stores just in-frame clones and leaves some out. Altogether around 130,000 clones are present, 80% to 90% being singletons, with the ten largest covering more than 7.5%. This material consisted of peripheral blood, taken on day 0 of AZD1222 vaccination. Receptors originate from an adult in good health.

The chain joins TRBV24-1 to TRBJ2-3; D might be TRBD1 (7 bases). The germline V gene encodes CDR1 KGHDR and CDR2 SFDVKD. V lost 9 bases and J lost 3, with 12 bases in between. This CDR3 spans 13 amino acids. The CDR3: CATGGGITDTQYF. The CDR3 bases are TGTGCCACCGGAGGGGGCATAACAGATACGCAGTATTTT.

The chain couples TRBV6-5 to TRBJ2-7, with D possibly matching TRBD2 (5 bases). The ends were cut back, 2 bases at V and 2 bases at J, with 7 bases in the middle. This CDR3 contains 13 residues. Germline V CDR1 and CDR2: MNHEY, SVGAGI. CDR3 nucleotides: TGTGCCAGCAGTTACCCCGGGACCTACGAGCAGTACTTC. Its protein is CASSYPGTYEQYF.

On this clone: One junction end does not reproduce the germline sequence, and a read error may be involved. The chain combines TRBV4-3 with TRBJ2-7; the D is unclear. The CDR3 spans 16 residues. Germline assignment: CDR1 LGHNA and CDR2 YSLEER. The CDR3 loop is CASSPGWSSTSHEQYF. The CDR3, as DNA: TGCGCCAGCAGCCCTGGGTGGAGTTCGACCTCCCACGAGCAGTACTTC.

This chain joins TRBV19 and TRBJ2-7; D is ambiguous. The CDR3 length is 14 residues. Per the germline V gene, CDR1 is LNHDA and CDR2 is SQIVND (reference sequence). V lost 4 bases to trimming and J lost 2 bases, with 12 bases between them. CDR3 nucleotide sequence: TGTGCCAGTAGTAGTCCACAGAAGACCTACGAGCAGTACTTC. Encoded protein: CASSSPQKTYEQYF.

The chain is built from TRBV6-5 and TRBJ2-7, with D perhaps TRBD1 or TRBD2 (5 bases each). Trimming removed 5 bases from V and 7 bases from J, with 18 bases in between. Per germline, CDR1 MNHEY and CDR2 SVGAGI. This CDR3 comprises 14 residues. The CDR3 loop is CASSLMGPTREQYF. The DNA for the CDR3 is TGTGCCAGCAGTCTTATGGGACCGACGAGGGAGCAGTACTTC.

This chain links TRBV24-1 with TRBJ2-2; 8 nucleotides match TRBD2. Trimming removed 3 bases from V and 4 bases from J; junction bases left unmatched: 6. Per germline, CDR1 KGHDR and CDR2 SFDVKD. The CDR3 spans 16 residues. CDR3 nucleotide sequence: TGTGCCACCAGTGATACCGGGACTAGAGGCACCGGGGAGCTGTTTTTT. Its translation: CATSDTGTRGTGELFF.

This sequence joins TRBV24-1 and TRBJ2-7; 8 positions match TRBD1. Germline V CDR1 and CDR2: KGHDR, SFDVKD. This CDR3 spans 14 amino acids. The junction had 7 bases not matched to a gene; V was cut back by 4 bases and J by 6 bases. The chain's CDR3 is CATSESGQAIEQYF. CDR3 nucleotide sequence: TGTGCCACCAGTGAATCGGGACAGGCCATCGAGCAGTACTTC.

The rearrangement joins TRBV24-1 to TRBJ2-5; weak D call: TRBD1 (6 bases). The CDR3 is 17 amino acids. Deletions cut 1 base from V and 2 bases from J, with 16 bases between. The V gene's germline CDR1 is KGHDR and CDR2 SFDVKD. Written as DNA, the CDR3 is TGTGCCACCAGTGATTTAGGGACACGGAAGGGGCAAGAGACCCAGTACTTC. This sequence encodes CATSDLGTRKGQETQYF.

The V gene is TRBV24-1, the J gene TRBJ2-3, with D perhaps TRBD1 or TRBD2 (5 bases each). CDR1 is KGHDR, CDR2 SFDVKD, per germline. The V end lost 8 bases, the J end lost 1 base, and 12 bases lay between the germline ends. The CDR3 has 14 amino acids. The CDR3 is CATKKGSGTDTQYF. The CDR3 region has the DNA TGTGCCACCAAGAAGGGGAGTGGCACAGATACGCAGTATTTT.

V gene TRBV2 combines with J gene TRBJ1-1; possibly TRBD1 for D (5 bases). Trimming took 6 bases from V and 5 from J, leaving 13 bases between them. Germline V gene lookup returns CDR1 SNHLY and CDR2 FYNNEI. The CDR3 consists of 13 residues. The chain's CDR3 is CASRTVAGTEAFF. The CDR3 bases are TGTGCCAGCAGGACAGTGGCGGGGACTGAAGCTTTCTTT.

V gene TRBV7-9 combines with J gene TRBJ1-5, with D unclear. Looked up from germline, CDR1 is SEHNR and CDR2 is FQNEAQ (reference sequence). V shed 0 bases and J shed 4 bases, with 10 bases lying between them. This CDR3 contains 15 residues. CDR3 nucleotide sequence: TGTGCCAGCAGCTTAGCTGAGGGCCAGAATCAGCCCCAGCATTTT. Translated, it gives CASSLAEGQNQPQHF. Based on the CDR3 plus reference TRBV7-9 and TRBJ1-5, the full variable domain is DTGVSQNPRHKITKRGQNVTFRCDPISEHNRLYWYRQTLGQGPEFLTYFQNEAQLEKSRLLSDRFSAERPKGSFSTLEIQRTEQGDSAMYLCASSLAEGQNQPQHFGDGTRLSIL.

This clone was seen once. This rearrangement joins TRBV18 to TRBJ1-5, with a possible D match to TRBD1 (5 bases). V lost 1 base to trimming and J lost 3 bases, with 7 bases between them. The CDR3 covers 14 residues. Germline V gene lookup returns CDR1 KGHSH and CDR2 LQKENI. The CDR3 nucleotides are TGTGCCAGCTCACCACGGGGGTACAATCAGCCCCAGCATTTT. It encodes CASSPRGYNQPQHF.

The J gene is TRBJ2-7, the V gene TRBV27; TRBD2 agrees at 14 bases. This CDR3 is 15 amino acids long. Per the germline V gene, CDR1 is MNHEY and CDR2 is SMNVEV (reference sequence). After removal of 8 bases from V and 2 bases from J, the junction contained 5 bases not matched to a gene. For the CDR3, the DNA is TGTGCCAGCCGTACGGGACTAGCGGGAGCCTACGAGCAGTACTTC. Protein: CASRTGLAGAYEQYF.

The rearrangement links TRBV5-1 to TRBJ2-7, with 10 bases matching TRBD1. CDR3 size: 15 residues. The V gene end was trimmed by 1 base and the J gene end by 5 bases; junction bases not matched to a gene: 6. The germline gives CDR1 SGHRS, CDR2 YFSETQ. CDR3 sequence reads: CASSLQGQGFNEQYF. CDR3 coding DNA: TGCGCCAGCAGCTTGCAGGGACAGGGGTTTAACGAGCAGTACTTC.

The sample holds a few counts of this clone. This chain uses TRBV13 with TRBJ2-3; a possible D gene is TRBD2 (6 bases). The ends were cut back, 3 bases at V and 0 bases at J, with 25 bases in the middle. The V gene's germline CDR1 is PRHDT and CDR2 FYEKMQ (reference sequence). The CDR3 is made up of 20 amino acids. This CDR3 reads CASSLRGGVSVRASTDTQYF. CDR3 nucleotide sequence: TGTGCCAGCAGCTTGCGGGGCGGTGTCTCCGTACGTGCTAGCACAGATACGCAGTATTTT.